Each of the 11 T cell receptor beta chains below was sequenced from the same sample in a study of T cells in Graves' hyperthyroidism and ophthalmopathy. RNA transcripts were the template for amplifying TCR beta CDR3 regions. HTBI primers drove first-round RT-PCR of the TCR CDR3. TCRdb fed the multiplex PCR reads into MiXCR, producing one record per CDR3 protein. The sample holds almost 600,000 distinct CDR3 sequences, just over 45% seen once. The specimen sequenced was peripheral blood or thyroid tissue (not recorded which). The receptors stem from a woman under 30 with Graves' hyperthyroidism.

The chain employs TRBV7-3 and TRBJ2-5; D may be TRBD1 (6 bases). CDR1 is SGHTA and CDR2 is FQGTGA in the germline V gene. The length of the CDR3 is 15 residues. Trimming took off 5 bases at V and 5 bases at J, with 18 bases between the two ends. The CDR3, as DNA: TGTGCCAGCAGCACGCTGGGGGCTAATATCGAGACCCAGTACTTC. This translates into CASSTLGANIETQYF.

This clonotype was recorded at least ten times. CDR3 sequence reads: CSARGQETYEQYF. CDR3 DNA: TGCAGTGCTAGAGGCCAGGAGACCTACGAGCAGTACTTC. The V gene is TRBV20-1, the J gene TRBJ2-7; D is ambiguous. This CDR3 has 13 amino acids. V was shortened by 1 base and J by 2 bases, with 9 bases between the two germline ends. From germline, CDR1 is DFQATT and CDR2 SNEGSKA (reference sequence).

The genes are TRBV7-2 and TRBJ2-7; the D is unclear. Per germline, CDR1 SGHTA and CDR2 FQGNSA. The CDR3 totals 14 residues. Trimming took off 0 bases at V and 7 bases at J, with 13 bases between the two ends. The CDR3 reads CASSLARVVGEQYF. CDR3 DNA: TGTGCCAGCAGCTTAGCTCGGGTTGTCGGGGAGCAGTACTTC.

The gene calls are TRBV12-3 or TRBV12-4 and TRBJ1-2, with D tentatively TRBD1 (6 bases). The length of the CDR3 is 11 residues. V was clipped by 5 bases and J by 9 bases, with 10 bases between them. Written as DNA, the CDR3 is TGTGCCAGCAGTCAGGGGACTAGCTACACCTTC. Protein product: CASSQGTSYTF.

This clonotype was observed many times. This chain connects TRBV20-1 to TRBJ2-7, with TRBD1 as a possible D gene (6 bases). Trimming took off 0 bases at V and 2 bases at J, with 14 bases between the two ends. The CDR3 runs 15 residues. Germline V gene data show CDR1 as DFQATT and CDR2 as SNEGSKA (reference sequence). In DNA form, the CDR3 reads TGCAGTGCTAGAGACCTACCAGGGGTACCCTACGAGCAGTACTTC. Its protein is CSARDLPGVPYEQYF.

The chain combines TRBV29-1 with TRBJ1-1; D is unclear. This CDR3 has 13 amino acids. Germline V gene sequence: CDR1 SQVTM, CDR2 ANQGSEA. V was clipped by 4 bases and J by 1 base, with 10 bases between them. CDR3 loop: CSVGSHGNTEAFF. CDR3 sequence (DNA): TGCAGCGTTGGCAGCCACGGGAACACTGAAGCTTTCTTT.

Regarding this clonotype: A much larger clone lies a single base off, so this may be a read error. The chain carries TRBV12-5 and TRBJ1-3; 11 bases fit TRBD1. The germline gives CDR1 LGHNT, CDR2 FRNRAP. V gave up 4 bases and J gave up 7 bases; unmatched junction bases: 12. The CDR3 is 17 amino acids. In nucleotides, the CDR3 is TGTGCTAGTGGTTCCTCTCCACAGGGACAGGGGGTGAACACCATATATTTT. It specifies CASGSSPQGQGVNTIYF.

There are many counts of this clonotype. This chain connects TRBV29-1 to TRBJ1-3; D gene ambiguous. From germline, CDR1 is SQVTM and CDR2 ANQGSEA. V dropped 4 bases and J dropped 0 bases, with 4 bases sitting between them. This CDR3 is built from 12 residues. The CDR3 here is CSVVVSGNTIYF. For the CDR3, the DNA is TGCAGCGTTGTGGTCTCTGGAAACACCATATATTTT.

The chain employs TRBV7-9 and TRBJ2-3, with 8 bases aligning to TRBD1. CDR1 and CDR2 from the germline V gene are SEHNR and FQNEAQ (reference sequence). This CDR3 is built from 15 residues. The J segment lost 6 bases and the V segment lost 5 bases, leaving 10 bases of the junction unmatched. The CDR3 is CASSPDRVVSDTQYF. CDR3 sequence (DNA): TGTGCCAGCAGCCCGGACAGGGTAGTGTCGGATACGCAGTATTTT.

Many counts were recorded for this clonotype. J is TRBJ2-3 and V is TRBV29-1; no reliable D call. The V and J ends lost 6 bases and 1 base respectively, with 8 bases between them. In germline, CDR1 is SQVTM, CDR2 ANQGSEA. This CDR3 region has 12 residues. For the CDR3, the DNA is TGCAGCGTGTACAGAGGCACAGATACGCAGTATTTT. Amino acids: CSVYRGTDTQYF.

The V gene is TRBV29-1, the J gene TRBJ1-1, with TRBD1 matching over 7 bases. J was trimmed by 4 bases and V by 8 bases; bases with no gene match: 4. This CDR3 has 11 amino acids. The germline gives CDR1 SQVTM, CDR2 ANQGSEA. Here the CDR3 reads CSYDRATEAFF. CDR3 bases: TGCAGCTACGACAGGGCCACTGAAGCTTTCTTT.